This T cell receptor (beta chain) was recovered during a study of blood T cell repertoires in COVID-19. About the research overall: Italy, Spain and the United States were the sources of the convalescent and acute COVID-19 samples. The analysed material was cDNA or gDNA that came from T cells, B-cell-depleted T cells, or PBMCs.

Original analysis: By means of reference gene primer amplification, nucleated cell counts were estimated. Libraries were prepared by immunoSEQ multiplex PCR; TCRdb keeps only in-frame clonotypes and omits some of them. V and J calls and clone size come straight from that table; D and trimming were deduced from the DNA. The repertoire holds 120,000 or so clones, with around four fifths as singletons. Germline V gene lookup returns CDR1 MGHRA and CDR2 YSYEKL. This CDR3 comprises 17 residues. The junction had 13 bases not matched to a gene; V was cut back by 5 bases and J by 9 bases. The sequence derives from a human donor in a cohort sampled during active COVID-19. The specimen was peripheral blood. The chain employs TRBV4-1 and TRBJ2-1, with TRBD2 identical over 13 bases. CDR3 sequence: CASSSKGTSGDSTEQFF. The CDR3 DNA reads as TGCGCCAGCAGCTCGAAAGGGACTAGCGGGGACTCTACTGAGCAGTTCTTC.